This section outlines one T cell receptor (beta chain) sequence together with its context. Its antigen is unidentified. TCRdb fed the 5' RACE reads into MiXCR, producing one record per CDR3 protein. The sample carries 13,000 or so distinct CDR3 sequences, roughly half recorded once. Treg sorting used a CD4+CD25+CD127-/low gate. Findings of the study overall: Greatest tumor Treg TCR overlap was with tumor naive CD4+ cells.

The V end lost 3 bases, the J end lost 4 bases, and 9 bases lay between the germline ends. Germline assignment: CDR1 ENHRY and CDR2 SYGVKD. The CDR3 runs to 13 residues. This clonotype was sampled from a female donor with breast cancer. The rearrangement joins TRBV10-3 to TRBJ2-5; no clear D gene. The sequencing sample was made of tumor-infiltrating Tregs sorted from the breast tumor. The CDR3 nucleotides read TGTGCCATCAGTGAAGGGCCGGGAGAGACCCAGTACTTC. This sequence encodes CAISEGPGETQYF.